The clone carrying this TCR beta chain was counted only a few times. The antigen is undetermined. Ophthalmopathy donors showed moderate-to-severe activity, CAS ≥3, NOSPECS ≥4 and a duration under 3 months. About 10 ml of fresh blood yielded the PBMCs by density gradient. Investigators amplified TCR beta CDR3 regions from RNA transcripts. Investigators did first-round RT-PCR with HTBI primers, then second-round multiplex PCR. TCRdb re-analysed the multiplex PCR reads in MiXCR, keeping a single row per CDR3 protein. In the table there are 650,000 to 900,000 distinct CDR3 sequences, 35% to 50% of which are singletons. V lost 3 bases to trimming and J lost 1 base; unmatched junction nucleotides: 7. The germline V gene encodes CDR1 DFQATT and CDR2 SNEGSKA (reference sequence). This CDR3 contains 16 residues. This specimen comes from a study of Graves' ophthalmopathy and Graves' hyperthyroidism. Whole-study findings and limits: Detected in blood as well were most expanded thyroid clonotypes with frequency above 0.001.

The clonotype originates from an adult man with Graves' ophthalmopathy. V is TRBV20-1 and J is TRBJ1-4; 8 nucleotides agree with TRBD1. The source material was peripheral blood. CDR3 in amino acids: CSASPPTGETNEKLFF. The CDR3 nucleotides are TGCAGTGCTAGTCCTCCGACAGGGGAAACTAATGAAAAACTGTTTTTT.